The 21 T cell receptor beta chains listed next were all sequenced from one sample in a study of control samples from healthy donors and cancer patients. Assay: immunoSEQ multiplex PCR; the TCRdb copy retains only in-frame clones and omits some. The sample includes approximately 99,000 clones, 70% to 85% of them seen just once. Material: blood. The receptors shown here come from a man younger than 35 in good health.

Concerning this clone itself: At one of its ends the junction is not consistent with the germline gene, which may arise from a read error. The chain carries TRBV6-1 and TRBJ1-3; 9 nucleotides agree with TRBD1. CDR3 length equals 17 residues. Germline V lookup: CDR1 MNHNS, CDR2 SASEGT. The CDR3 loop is CASTEHPGQGSGNTIYF. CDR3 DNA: TGTGCCAGCACTGAACATCCGGGACAGGGCTCTGGAAACACCATATATTTT.

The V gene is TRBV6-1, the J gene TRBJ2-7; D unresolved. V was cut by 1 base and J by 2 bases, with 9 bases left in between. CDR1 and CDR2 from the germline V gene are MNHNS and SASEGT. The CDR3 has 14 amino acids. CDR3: CASSEVMAAYEQYV. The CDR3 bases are TGTGCCAGCAGTGAAGTCATGGCCGCCTACGAGCAGTACGTC.

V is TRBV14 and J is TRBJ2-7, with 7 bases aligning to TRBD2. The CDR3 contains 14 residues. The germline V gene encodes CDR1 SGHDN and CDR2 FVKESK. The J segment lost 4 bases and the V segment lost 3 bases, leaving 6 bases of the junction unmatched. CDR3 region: CASSQRGGIYEQYF. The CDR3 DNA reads TGTGCCAGCAGCCAGCGCGGGGGAATATACGAGCAGTACTTC. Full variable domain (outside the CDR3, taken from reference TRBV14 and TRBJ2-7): EAGVTQFPSHSVIEKGQTVTLRCDPISGHDNLYWYRRVMGKEIKFLLHFVKESKQDESGMPNNRFLAERTGGTYSTLKVQPAELEDSGVYFCASSQRGGIYEQYFGPGTRLTVT.

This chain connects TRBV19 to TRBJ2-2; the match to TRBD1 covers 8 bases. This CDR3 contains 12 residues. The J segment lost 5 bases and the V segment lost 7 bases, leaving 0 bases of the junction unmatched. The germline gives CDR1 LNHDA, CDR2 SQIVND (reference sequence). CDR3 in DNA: TGTGCCAGTAACAGGGGGACCGGGGAGCTGTTTTTT. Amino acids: CASNRGTGELFF.

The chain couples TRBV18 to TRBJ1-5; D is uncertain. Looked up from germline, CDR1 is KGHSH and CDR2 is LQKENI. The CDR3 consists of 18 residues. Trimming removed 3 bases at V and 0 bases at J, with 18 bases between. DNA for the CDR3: TGTGCCAGCTCACCTTACTATAGTCAAACGGATAGCAATCAGCCCCAGCATTTT. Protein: CASSPYYSQTDSNQPQHF.

CDR3 sequence: CASSPSSGQLETQYF. The CDR3 bases are TGTGCCAGCAGCCCCTCCTCGGGACAGCTAGAGACCCAGTACTTC. The J gene is TRBJ2-5, the V gene TRBV9; TRBD1 matches at 7 bases. Trimming at V came to 4 bases and at J to 4 bases, leaving 10 bases not matched to a gene. The V gene's germline CDR1 is SGDLS and CDR2 YYNGEE. CDR3 length equals 15 residues.

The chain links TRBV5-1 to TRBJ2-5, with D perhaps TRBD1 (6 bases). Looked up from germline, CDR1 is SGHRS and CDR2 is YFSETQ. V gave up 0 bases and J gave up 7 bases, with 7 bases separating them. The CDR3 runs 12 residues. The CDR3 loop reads CASSLEGGTQYF. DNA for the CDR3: TGCGCCAGCAGCTTGGAAGGGGGGACCCAGTACTTC. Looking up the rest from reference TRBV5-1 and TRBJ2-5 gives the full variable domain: KAGVTQTPRYLIKTRGQQVTLSCSPISGHRSVSWYQQTPGQGLQFLFEYFSETQRNKGNFPGRFSGRQFSNSRSEMNVSTLELGDSALYLCASSLEGGTQYFGPGTRLLVL.

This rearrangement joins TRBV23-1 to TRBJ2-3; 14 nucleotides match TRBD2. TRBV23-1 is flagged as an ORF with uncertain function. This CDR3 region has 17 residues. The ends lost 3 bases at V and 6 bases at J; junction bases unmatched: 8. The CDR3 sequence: CASSQQTSGGAGDTQYF. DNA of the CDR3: TGCGCCAGCAGTCAGCAGACTAGCGGGGGGGCGGGTGATACGCAGTATTTT.

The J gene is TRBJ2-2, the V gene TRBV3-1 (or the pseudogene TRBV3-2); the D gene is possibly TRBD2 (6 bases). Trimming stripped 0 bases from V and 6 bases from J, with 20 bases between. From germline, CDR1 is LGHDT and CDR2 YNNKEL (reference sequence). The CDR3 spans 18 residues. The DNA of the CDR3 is TGTGCCAGCAGCCAAGAAAAATTCGCGGGAAGAACGTCCGGGGAGCTGTTTTTT. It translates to CASSQEKFAGRTSGELFF.

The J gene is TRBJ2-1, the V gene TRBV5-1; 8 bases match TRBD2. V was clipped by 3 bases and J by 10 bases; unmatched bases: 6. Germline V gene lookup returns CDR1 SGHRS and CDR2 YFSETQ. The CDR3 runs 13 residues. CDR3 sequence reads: CASSSGLAREQFF. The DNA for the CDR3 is TGCGCCAGCAGCTCCGGACTAGCCCGAGAGCAGTTCTTC.

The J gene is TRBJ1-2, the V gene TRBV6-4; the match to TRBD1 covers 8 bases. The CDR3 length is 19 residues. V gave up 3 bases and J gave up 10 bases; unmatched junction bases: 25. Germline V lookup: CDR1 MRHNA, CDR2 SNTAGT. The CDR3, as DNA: TGTGCCAGCAGTGAGAAACCGTTCGGGACAGGTGGTGTCAGCATCGACTACACCTTC. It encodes CASSEKPFGTGGVSIDYTF.

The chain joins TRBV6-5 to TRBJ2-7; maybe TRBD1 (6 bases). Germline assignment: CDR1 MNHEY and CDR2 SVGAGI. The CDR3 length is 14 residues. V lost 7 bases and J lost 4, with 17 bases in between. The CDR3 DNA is TGTGCCAGCACCCCTCACGTCAGGGGTTACGAGCAGTACTTC. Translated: CASTPHVRGYEQYF.

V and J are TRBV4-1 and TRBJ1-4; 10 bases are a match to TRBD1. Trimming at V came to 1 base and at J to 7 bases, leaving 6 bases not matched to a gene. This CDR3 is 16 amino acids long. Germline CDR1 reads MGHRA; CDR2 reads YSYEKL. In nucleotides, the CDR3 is TGCGCCAGCAGCCAAGGACAGGGGGCCGATATTGAAAAACTGTTTTTT. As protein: CASSQGQGADIEKLFF.

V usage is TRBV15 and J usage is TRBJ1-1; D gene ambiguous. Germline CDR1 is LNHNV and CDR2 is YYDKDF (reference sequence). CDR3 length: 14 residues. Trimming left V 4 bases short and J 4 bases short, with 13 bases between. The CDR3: CATSTREGRTEAFF. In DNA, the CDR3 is TGTGCCACCAGCACCCGGGAGGGCCGCACTGAAGCTTTCTTT.

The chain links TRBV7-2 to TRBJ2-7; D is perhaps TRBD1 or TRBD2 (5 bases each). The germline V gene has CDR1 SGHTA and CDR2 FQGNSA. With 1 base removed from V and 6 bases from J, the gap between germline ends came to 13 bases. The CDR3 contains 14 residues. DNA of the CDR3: TGTGCCAGCAGCTTAGGTCTCGGGGCTGGCGAGCAGTACGTC. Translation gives CASSLGLGAGEQYV.

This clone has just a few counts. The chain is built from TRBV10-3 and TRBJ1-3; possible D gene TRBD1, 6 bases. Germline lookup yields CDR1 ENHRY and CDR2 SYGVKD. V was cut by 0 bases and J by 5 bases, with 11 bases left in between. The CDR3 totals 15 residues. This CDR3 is CAISESGGGRNTIYF. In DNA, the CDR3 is TGTGCCATCAGTGAGTCAGGGGGGGGAAGAAACACCATATATTTT.

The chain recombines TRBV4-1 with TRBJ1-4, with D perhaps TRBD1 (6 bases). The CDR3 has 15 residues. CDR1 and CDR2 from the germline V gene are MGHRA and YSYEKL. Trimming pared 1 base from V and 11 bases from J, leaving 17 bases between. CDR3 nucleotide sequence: TGCGCCAGCAGCCAAGGCATGCCGGCAGGGGATAAACTGTTTTTT. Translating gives CASSQGMPAGDKLFF.

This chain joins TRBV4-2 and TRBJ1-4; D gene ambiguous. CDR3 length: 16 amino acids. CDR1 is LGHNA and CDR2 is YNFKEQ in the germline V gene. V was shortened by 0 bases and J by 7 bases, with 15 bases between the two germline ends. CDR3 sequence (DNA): TGTGCCAGCAGCCAAGAGTACAGCCTGGATGGTGAAAAACTGTTTTTT. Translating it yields CASSQEYSLDGEKLFF.

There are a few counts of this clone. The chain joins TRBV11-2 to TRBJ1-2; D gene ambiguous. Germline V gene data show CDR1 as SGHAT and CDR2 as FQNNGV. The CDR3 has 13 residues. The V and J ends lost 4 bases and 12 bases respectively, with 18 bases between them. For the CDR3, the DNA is TGTGCCAGCAGCTCCGACGGGCGGATGGCCCACACCTTC. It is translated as CASSSDGRMAHTF.

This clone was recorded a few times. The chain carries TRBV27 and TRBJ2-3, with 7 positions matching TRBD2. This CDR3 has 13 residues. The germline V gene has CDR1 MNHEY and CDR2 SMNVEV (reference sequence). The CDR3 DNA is TGTTCCCGGGGGAGGGGAGGAACAGATACGCAGTATTTT. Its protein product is CSRGRGGTDTQYF.

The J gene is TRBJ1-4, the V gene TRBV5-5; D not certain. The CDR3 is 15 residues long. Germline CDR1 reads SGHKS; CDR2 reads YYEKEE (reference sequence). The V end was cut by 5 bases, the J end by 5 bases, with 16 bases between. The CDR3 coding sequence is TGTGCCAGCAGGACGGGCCTCCCGAGGAATGAAAAACTGTTTTTT. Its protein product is CASRTGLPRNEKLFF.